What follows are 16 T cell receptor beta chains derived from one specimen sequenced in a study of PD-1 blockade in mismatch repair-deficient tumors. This table comes from immunoSEQ multiplex PCR, and its TCRdb copy is limited to in-frame clones, with some not included. The sample includes approximately 40,000 clones, more than 75% of them seen just once. Sequencing used peripheral blood, obtained 4 weeks after starting pembrolizumab. The origin of the receptors is an adult with mismatch repair-deficient cancer.

The V gene is TRBV20-1, the J gene TRBJ2-2, with D unclear. The germline CDR1 and CDR2 sequences are DFQATT and SNEGSKA (reference sequence). The CDR3 loop spans 11 amino acids. V lost 6 bases, J lost 7 bases, and 9 bases lay in between. This CDR3 is CSAPKNGELFF. DNA of the CDR3: TGCAGTGCCCCGAAGAACGGGGAGCTGTTTTTT.

The chain recombines TRBV4-1 with TRBJ1-3, with D uncertain. The CDR3 is 17 residues long. The ends were cut back, 1 base at V and 0 bases at J, with 13 bases in the middle. Germline-derived CDR1 and CDR2 are MGHRA and YSYEKL. CDR3 in amino acids: CASSQVLGPTSGNTIYF. In DNA form, the CDR3 reads TGCGCCAGCAGCCAAGTATTAGGGCCAACCTCTGGAAACACCATATATTTT.

The chain carries TRBV11-2 and TRBJ1-1; TRBD1 might be the D (6 bases). The CDR3 runs 15 residues. CDR1 and CDR2 from the germline V gene are SGHAT and FQNNGV. Between the trimmed V and J ends, which lost 0 bases and 5 bases, there was a span of 13 bases. CDR3: CASSLEGGARTEAFF. CDR3 bases: TGTGCCAGCAGCTTAGAGGGGGGGGCGAGGACTGAAGCTTTCTTT.

The V gene is TRBV28, the J gene TRBJ2-1; possibly TRBD2 for D (6 bases). V dropped 4 bases and J dropped 2 bases, with 15 bases sitting between them. The CDR3 totals 16 residues. Germline lookup yields CDR1 MDHEN and CDR2 SYDVKM. The CDR3 reads CASSSSRGTPYNEQFF. CDR3 sequence (DNA): TGTGCCAGCAGTTCGTCCCGCGGGACTCCCTACAATGAGCAGTTCTTC.

The V call is TRBV6-6, the J call TRBJ2-7; the D is unclear. V was trimmed by 7 bases and J by 0 bases, leaving 16 bases between them. Germline V gives CDR1 MNHNY, CDR2 SVGAGI (reference sequence). CDR3 length: 15 amino acids. CDR3 sequence reads: CASIGVVRSSYEQYF. CDR3 sequence (DNA): TGTGCCAGCATTGGGGTCGTGCGGAGCTCCTACGAGCAGTACTTC.

The chain couples TRBV4-1 to TRBJ1-5, with D possibly matching TRBD1 (6 bases). The CDR3 spans 17 residues. The V gene's germline CDR1 is MGHRA and CDR2 YSYEKL. Between the trimmed V and J ends, which lost 3 bases and 2 bases, there was a span of 17 bases. The DNA of the CDR3 is TGCGCCAGCAGCCAGTTGATTTCGTCAGGGGGCAATCAGCCCCAGCATTTT. It encodes CASSQLISSGGNQPQHF.

The chain carries TRBV28 and TRBJ1-2, with D possibly matching TRBD1 (6 bases). CDR1 is MDHEN, CDR2 SYDVKM, per germline. The CDR3 extends over 16 amino acids. The ends were cut back, 5 bases at V and 5 bases at J, with 21 bases in the middle. The CDR3 region has the DNA TGTGCCAGCAGTACTAACGGACAGAACCTCTGGTATGGCTACACCTTC. This gives the protein CASSTNGQNLWYGYTF.

V is TRBV6-6 and J is TRBJ1-2, with 7 bases that match TRBD1. The CDR3 is 14 amino acids. CDR1 is MNHNY, CDR2 SVGAGI, per germline (reference sequence). Trimming at V came to 2 bases and at J to 8 bases, leaving 8 bases not matched to a gene. CDR3: CASSYPGQSQGYTF. The CDR3 DNA is TGTGCCAGCAGTTACCCGGGACAGTCCCAGGGCTACACCTTC.

J is TRBJ2-2 and V is TRBV28; TRBD1 agrees at 7 bases. CDR3 size: 16 residues. Trimming at V came to 5 bases and at J to 8 bases, leaving 14 bases not matched to a gene. The germline CDR1 and CDR2 sequences are MDHEN and SYDVKM. CDR3 DNA: TGTGCCAGCAGTCATATGACAACAGGGGTAAGTGGGGAGCTGTTTTTT. Residues: CASSHMTTGVSGELFF.

V is TRBV10-3 and J is TRBJ2-3; 12 nucleotides agree with TRBD1. With V trimmed by 6 bases and J by 0 bases, 7 bases remained unmatched. The CDR3 consists of 17 residues. Germline CDR1 reads ENHRY; CDR2 reads SYGVKD. CDR3 in DNA: TGTGCCATCAGAGGGGGACAGGGGGCGGGGAGCACAGATACGCAGTATTTT. Amino acids: CAIRGGQGAGSTDTQYF.

The DNA of the CDR3 is TGTGCCAGCAGCTTAGGACCAACTAGCGTACCCTACGAGCAGTACTTC. Translation: CASSLGPTSVPYEQYF. This sequence joins TRBV11-2 and TRBJ2-7; 7 nucleotides match TRBD2. The CDR3 is 16 amino acids. CDR1 and CDR2 from the germline V gene are SGHAT and FQNNGV. V lost 1 base, J lost 2 bases, and 8 bases stayed unmatched.

A single count supports this clone. The CDR3 DNA follows: TGTGCCAGTAGTATAGTAAGGGGCTCCTACAATGAGCAGTTCTTC. This encodes CASSIVRGSYNEQFF. This chain links TRBV19 with TRBJ2-1, with a tentative D call TRBD1 (5 bases). CDR3 length equals 15 residues. The V end was cut by 1 base, the J end by 0 bases, with 7 bases between. Germline V gives CDR1 LNHDA, CDR2 SQIVND (reference sequence).

This clone was counted between two and nine times. The chain couples TRBV5-1 to TRBJ2-2; 9 bases map to TRBD1. This CDR3 has 15 amino acids. V lost 4 bases to trimming and J lost 2 bases; unmatched junction nucleotides: 3. From germline, CDR1 is SGHRS and CDR2 YFSETQ. The CDR3 DNA follows: TGCGCCAGCAGCATGGGACAGGGAAACACCGGGGAGCTGTTTTTT. Its protein product is CASSMGQGNTGELFF.

This clone was seen a handful of times. The J gene is TRBJ1-2, the V gene TRBV11-2; D is unclear. CDR1 is SGHAT, CDR2 FQNNGV, per germline. V was trimmed by 3 bases and J by 7 bases, leaving 21 bases between them. The CDR3 is 16 residues long. For the CDR3, the DNA is TGTGCCAGCAGCTTTCCCAATACCCGACTTGCATCTGGCTACACCTTC. This translates into CASSFPNTRLASGYTF.

The chain joins TRBV11-3 to TRBJ1-1; 7 positions match TRBD1. This CDR3 contains 14 residues. Unmatched junction bases numbered 8, after V lost 5 bases and J lost 5 bases. Germline lookup yields CDR1 SGHNT and CDR2 YENEEA. In nucleotides, the CDR3 is TGTGCCAGCAGCCTGACAGGGCTGGAGACTGAAGCTTTCTTT. Residues: CASSLTGLETEAFF.

This chain connects TRBV28 to TRBJ1-4, with a possible D match to TRBD1 (6 bases). The CDR3 consists of 16 residues. Germline V gene data show CDR1 as MDHEN and CDR2 as SYDVKM. The V gene lost 5 bases and the J gene lost 7 bases, with 20 bases spanning the gap. This CDR3 reads CASSTLEQGLGEKLFF. Written as DNA, the CDR3 is TGTGCCAGCAGTACCCTCGAACAGGGCCTGGGTGAAAAACTGTTTTTT.